Presented here are 21 T cell receptor beta chains from one specimen sequenced in a study of blood T cell repertoires in COVID-19. Generated by immunoSEQ multiplex PCR, the TCRdb table keeps only in-frame clones and is missing some. The sample comprises 250,000 or so clones, just under 85% of which are singletons, and roughly 9.8% rests with the top ten. Input material: peripheral blood. The receptors come from a man aged 80 or over with acute or convalescent COVID-19.

The chain carries TRBV3-1 (or the pseudogene TRBV3-2) and TRBJ2-1, with TRBD1 identical over 9 bases. This CDR3 has 15 amino acids. Germline CDR1 and CDR2: LGHDT and YNNKEL (reference sequence). J gave up 4 bases and V 4 bases, and 5 bases lay outside the gene matches. The CDR3 bases are TGTGCCAGCAGCCGGGGGACAGGGCCTTACAATGAGCAGTTCTTC. Its protein is CASSRGTGPYNEQFF.

This chain connects TRBV5-1 to TRBJ2-7, with D possibly TRBD1 on 6 matching bases. This CDR3 has 18 residues. Trimming pared 0 bases from V and 3 bases from J, leaving 22 bases between. Per the germline V gene, CDR1 is SGHRS and CDR2 is YFSETQ. The CDR3: CASSLVPGPQGPYYEQYF. The CDR3 DNA sequence: TGCGCCAGCAGCTTGGTGCCGGGACCTCAGGGGCCCTACTACGAGCAGTACTTC.

The chain has TRBV7-9 and TRBJ2-1, with TRBD1 matching over 10 bases. V was clipped by 7 bases and J by 10 bases; unmatched bases: 10. The CDR3 contains 14 residues. Germline CDR1 is SEHNR and CDR2 is FQNEAQ (reference sequence). CDR3 nucleotide sequence: TGTGCCAGCACAACCGGGACAGGGGTACGGGAGCAGTTCTTC. Amino acids: CASTTGTGVREQFF.

The chain recombines TRBV19 with TRBJ1-5; D might be TRBD1 (5 bases). The V and J ends lost 4 bases and 1 base respectively, with 8 bases between them. CDR1 is LNHDA and CDR2 is SQIVND in the germline V gene (reference sequence). CDR3 length: 14 residues. The CDR3 bases are TGTGCCAGTAGTAAGCGGGACAGCAATCAGCCCCAGCATTTT. Amino acids: CASSKRDSNQPQHF.

The chain links TRBV5-1 to TRBJ2-3, with 10 bases identical to TRBD1. V dropped 2 bases and J dropped 5; count of bases not matched to a gene: 8. CDR1 is SGHRS and CDR2 is YFSETQ in the germline V gene. CDR3 size: 16 residues. CDR3 region: CASSFAGTGVEDTQYF. The CDR3 coding sequence is TGCGCCAGCAGCTTCGCCGGGACAGGGGTTGAAGATACGCAGTATTTT.

This clone was observed a handful of times. V is TRBV11-2 and J is TRBJ2-7; TRBD1 is a possible D gene (5 bases). Trimming took off 0 bases at V and 6 bases at J, with 12 bases between the two ends. The germline V gene encodes CDR1 SGHAT and CDR2 FQNNGV. The CDR3 has 14 amino acids. The CDR3 region is CASSLESRASEQYF. The CDR3 region has the DNA TGTGCCAGCAGCTTAGAAAGCAGGGCCAGCGAGCAGTACTTC.

V and J are TRBV6-5 and TRBJ1-1; D is undetermined. V lost 4 bases to trimming and J lost 1 base, with 10 bases between them. The CDR3 contains 14 residues. Germline V gene lookup returns CDR1 MNHEY and CDR2 SVGAGI. CDR3 DNA: TGTGCCAGCAGTTTCGACGGCGGGAACACTGAAGCTTTCTTT. It codes for CASSFDGGNTEAFF.

This sequence joins TRBV27 and TRBJ2-6; D may be TRBD1 (6 bases). The length of the CDR3 is 18 residues. Germline lookup yields CDR1 MNHEY and CDR2 SMNVEV (reference sequence). V dropped 3 bases and J dropped 1 base, with 16 bases sitting between them. The CDR3 DNA follows: TGTGCCAGCAGTTTTTCCCTCGGACAGCCTTCTGGGGCCAACGTCCTGACTTTC. It codes for CASSFSLGQPSGANVLTF.

The V call is TRBV6-5, the J call TRBJ2-7; D is perhaps TRBD2 (6 bases). Germline CDR1 MNHEY, CDR2 SVGAGI. The CDR3 is made up of 14 amino acids. Trimming pared 9 bases from V and 6 bases from J, leaving 21 bases between. The CDR3 sequence: CASTSLASFLEQYF. The CDR3 region has the DNA TGTGCCAGTACCTCACTAGCCTCTTTCCTCGAGCAGTACTTC.

The chain links TRBV24-1 to TRBJ1-5, with 8 positions matching TRBD1. Germline values: CDR1 KGHDR, CDR2 SFDVKD. This CDR3 region has 14 residues. Trimming at V came to 7 bases and at J to 4 bases, leaving 5 bases not matched to a gene. The CDR3 protein is CATRAGGLNQPQHF. As DNA, the CDR3 is TGTGCCACCAGGGCAGGGGGCCTGAATCAGCCCCAGCATTTT.

V gene TRBV2 combines with J gene TRBJ2-3, with D possibly TRBD1 on 6 matching bases. V lost 5 bases, J lost 5 bases, and 14 bases lay in between. This CDR3 is built from 14 residues. Germline loops: CDR1 SNHLY, CDR2 FYNNEI. The CDR3 protein is CASSFDRRGDTQYF. The CDR3 DNA reads TGTGCCAGCAGTTTCGACAGGCGTGGAGATACGCAGTATTTT.

The J gene is TRBJ1-2, the V gene TRBV28; D is unresolved. Trimming cost V 2 bases and J 4 bases, with 5 bases left between them. CDR1 and CDR2 (germline): MDHEN, SYDVKM. The CDR3 has 12 amino acids. The CDR3 DNA reads as TGTGCCAGCAGTTTAAACACCTATGGCTACACCTTC. Translated, it gives CASSLNTYGYTF.

The rearrangement joins TRBV6-1 to TRBJ1-6, with 7 bases that match TRBD1. Germline CDR1 and CDR2: MNHNS and SASEGT. The CDR3 is 15 amino acids. J lost 9 bases, V lost 4 bases, and 9 bases had no gene match. Written as DNA, the CDR3 is TGTGCCAGCAGTGTCCGACAGGGCACAGGTTCACCCCTCCACTTT. Translated: CASSVRQGTGSPLHF.

This clone was counted a single time. The V gene is TRBV19, the J gene TRBJ1-2; 7 nucleotides line up with TRBD1. V dropped 4 bases and J dropped 2; count of bases not matched to a gene: 4. The CDR3 runs 14 residues. Germline V gene sequence: CDR1 LNHDA, CDR2 SQIVND (reference sequence). The CDR3 DNA reads TGTGCCAGTAGTAGTCCGACAGGGAACTATGGCTACACCTTC. Encoded protein: CASSSPTGNYGYTF.

The V gene is TRBV18, the J gene TRBJ1-2, with a possible D match to TRBD1 (5 bases). Between the trimmed V and J ends, which lost 3 bases and 0 bases, there was a span of 14 bases. The CDR3 covers 16 residues. Germline CDR1 is KGHSH and CDR2 is LQKENI. The CDR3 sequence is CASSPIQDNPNYGYTF. The CDR3, as DNA: TGTGCCAGCTCACCGATACAGGACAATCCTAACTATGGCTACACCTTC.

This chain joins TRBV20-1 and TRBJ2-1; 7 nucleotides line up with TRBD2. The trim removed 3 bases at V and 11 bases at J, leaving 1 base unmatched. CDR1 is DFQATT and CDR2 is SNEGSKA in the germline V gene (reference sequence). This CDR3 region has 10 residues. The CDR3 reads CSASGGKQFF. Here the CDR3 DNA reads TGCAGTGCTAGCGGGGGGAAGCAGTTCTTC.

The rearrangement uses TRBV5-1 and TRBJ2-3; possible D gene TRBD2, 6 bases. CDR3 length: 12 amino acids. The germline gives CDR1 SGHRS, CDR2 YFSETQ. The V gene lost 2 bases and the J gene lost 6 bases, with 7 bases spanning the gap. The CDR3 is CASSLLADTQYF. CDR3 bases: TGCGCCAGCAGCTTACTAGCCGATACGCAGTATTTT.

The J gene is TRBJ2-5, the V gene TRBV19, with D possibly being TRBD1 (5 bases). The V end lost 3 bases, the J end lost 2 bases, and 13 bases lay between the germline ends. From germline, CDR1 is LNHDA and CDR2 SQIVND (reference sequence). This CDR3 is built from 15 residues. The CDR3 DNA follows: TGTGCCAGTAGTATGGAAGGGGCTTGGCAAGAGACCCAGTACTTC. Translated: CASSMEGAWQETQYF.

CDR3 in amino acids: CASSPRQGPYEQYF. The DNA of the CDR3 is TGTGCCAGCAGCCCTCGACAGGGCCCCTACGAGCAGTACTTC. This chain joins TRBV7-6 and TRBJ2-7; 7 bases match TRBD1. The CDR3 contains 14 residues. The V gene's germline CDR1 is SGHVS and CDR2 FNYEAQ. With V trimmed by 5 bases and J by 2 bases, 6 bases remained unmatched.

The rearrangement joins TRBV25-1 to TRBJ1-2; 8 bases agree with TRBD1. This CDR3 region has 15 residues. CDR1 is MGHDK, CDR2 SYGVNS, per germline. V shed 6 bases and J 4 bases; nucleotides not matched to a gene: 10. The DNA of the CDR3 is TGTGCCAGCAGCGGAAGGACAGGGACCAGCTATGGCTACACCTTC. Amino acid sequence: CASSGRTGTSYGYTF.

J is TRBJ2-7 and V is TRBV25-1; 9 bases agree with TRBD1. V was pared by 0 bases and J by 5 bases, with 8 bases of the junction left unmatched. This CDR3 comprises 16 residues. The germline CDR1 and CDR2 sequences are MGHDK and SYGVNS. The CDR3 reads CASSEYRGQGKDEQYF. The CDR3 nucleotides read TGTGCCAGCAGTGAATATCGGGGACAGGGAAAGGACGAGCAGTACTTC.